The rows below give T cell receptor beta chains drawn from one sample of a study of T-cell reconstitution after alpha-beta-depleted transplantation in children. TCRdb reanalysed the PCR reads using MiXCR and keeps one entry per CDR3 protein. The sample has hundreds of thousands of distinct CDR3 sequences, about 9.5% seen once. Sequenced here: PBMCs from the stem cell graft donor, sampled from the stem cell graft. Every receptor here comes from a human donor who donated a stem cell graft to a child with acute lymphoblastic leukemia. CDR3s include the opening cysteine and the closing phenylalanine or tryptophan. The D gene is left open where the match is weak. Rows may omit the clone size; those that give it use once, few, many or a size class.

v_gene,j_gene,d_gene,abundance,CDR3aa,CDR3nt
TRBV12-3/TRBV12-4,TRBJ2-1,TRBD2,few,CASNLAGGPNAYNEQFF,TGTGCCAGCAATCTAGCGGGGGGGCCCAACGCCTACAATGAGCAGTTCTTC
TRBV15,TRBJ2-7,NA,many,CATSAPRQKYSYEQYF,TGTGCCACCAGCGCGCCCCGACAGAAGTACTCCTACGAGCAGTACTTC
TRBV4-2,TRBJ2-3,NA,many,CASGPGGETDTQYF,TGTGCCAGCGGGCCGGGCGGAGAAACAGATACGCAGTATTTT
TRBV20-1,TRBJ2-5,NA,many,CSARPQAETQYF,TGCAGTGCTAGGCCCCAGGCCGAGACCCAGTACTTC
TRBV5-6,TRBJ2-6,NA,few,CASSLLRISGANVLTF,TGTGCCAGCAGCTTGTTACGGATCTCTGGGGCCAACGTCCTGACTTTC
TRBV19,TRBJ2-3,NA,many,CASSIFQGGDTQYF,TGTGCCAGTAGTATCTTCCAAGGCGGAGATACGCAGTATTTT
TRBV10-3,TRBJ2-2,NA,many,CAIPPGELFF,TGTGCCATCCCACCCGGGGAGCTGTTTTTT
TRBV29-1,TRBJ2-7,NA,NA,CSATGPSEQYF,TGCAGCGCTACAGGGCCCAGCGAGCAGTACTTC
TRBV6-5,TRBJ2-5,TRBD2,few,CASSYGLAGGQMETQYF,TGTGCCAGCAGTTACGGGCTAGCGGGGGGGCAGATGGAGACCCAGTACTTC
TRBV7-8,TRBJ2-1,TRBD2,many,CASSGTGRMDNEQFF,TGTGCCAGCAGCGGTACCGGGAGGATGGACAATGAGCAGTTCTTC
TRBV7-6,TRBJ1-6,NA,NA,CASSLGTPTGLHF,TGTGCCAGCAGCTTAGGGACCCCGACGGGCCTCCACTTT
TRBV20-1,TRBJ1-1,NA,NA,CSALSGPRDTEAFF,TGCAGTGCCCTATCCGGGCCGAGGGACACTGAAGCTTTCTTT
TRBV6-1,TRBJ1-1,NA,few,CASTLRRGKNTEAFF,TGTGCCAGCACCCTACGGCGGGGGAAGAACACTGAAGCTTTCTTT
TRBV20-1,TRBJ1-3,NA,NA,CSAPWQASSGNTIYF,TGCAGTGCTCCCTGGCAGGCGAGCTCTGGAAACACCATATATTTT
TRBV29-1,TRBJ1-5,NA,NA,CSASGEGQPQHF,TGCAGCGCATCGGGGGAGGGTCAGCCCCAGCATTTT
TRBV19,TRBJ2-7,TRBD1,few,CASSTQGPSYEQYF,TGTGCCAGTAGTACACAGGGGCCCTCCTACGAGCAGTACTTC
TRBV12-3/TRBV12-4,TRBJ2-1,NA,NA,CASSSRETSREQFF,TGTGCCAGCAGTTCCCGAGAGACTAGTCGTGAGCAGTTCTTC
TRBV5-8,TRBJ1-2,NA,NA,CASSPRGRATTYGYTF,TGTGCCAGCAGCCCCCGAGGTCGGGCGACTACCTATGGCTACACCTTC
TRBV7-8,TRBJ2-1,TRBD2,NA,CASNPSGGAARDEQFF,TGTGCCAGCAATCCTAGCGGGGGGGCGGCTCGGGATGAGCAGTTCTTC
TRBV12-5,TRBJ1-1,NA,many,CASGPDRLNTEAFF,TGTGCTAGTGGACCGGACAGACTGAACACTGAAGCTTTCTTT
TRBV12-3/TRBV12-4,TRBJ2-1,NA,many,CASSLVKGEQFF,TGTGCCAGCAGTTTAGTTAAGGGTGAGCAGTTCTTC
TRBV19,TRBJ2-2,TRBD1,many,CASSIQQGHTGELFF,TGTGCCAGTAGTATCCAACAGGGGCACACCGGGGAGCTGTTTTTT